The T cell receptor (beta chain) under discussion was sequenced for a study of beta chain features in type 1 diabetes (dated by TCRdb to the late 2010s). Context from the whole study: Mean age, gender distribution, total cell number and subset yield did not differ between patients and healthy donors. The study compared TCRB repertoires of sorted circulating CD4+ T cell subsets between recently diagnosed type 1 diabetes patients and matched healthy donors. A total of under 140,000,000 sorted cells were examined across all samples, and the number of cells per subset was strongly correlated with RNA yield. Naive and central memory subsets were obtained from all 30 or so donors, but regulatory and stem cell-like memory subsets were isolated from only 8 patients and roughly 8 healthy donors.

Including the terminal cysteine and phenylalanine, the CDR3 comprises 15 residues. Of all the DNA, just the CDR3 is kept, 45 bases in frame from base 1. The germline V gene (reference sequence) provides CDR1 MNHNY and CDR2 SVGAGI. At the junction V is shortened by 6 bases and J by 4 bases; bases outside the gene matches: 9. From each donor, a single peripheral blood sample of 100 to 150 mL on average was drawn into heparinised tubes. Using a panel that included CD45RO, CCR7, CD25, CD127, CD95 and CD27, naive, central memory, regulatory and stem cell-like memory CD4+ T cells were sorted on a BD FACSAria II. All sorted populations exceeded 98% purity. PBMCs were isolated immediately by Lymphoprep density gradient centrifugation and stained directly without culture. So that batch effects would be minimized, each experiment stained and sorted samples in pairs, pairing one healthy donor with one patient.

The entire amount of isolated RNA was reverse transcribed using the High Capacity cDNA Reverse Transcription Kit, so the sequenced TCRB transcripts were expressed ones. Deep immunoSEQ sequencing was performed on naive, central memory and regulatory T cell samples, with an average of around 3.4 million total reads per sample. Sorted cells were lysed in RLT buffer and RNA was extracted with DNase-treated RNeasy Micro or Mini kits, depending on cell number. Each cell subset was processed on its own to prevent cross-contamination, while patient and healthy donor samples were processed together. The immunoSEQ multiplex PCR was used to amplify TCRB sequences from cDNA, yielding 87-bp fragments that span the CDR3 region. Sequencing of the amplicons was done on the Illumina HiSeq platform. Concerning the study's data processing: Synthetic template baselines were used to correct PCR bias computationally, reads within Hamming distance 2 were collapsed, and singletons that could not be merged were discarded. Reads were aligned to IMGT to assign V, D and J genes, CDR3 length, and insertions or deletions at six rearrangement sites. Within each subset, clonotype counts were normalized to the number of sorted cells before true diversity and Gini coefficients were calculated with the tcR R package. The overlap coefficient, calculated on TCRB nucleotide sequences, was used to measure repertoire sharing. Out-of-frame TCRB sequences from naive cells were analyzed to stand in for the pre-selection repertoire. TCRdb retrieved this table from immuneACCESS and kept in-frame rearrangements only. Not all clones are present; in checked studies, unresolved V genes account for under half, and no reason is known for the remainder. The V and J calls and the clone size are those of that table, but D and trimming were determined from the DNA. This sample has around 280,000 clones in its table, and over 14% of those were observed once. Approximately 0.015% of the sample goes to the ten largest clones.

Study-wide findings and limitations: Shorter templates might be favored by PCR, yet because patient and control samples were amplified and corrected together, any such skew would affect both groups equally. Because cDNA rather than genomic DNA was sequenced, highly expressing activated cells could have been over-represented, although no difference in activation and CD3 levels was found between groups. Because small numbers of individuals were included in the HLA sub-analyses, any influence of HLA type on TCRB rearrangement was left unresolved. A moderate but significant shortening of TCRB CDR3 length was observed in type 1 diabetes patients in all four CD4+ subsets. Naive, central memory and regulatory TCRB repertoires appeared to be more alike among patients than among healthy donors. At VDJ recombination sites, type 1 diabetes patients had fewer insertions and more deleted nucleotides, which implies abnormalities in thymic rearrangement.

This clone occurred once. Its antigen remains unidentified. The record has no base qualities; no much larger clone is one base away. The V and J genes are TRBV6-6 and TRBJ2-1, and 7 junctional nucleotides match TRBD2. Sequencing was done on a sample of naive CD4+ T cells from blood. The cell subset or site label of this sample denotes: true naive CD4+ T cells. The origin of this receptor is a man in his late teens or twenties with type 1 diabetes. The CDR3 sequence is CASRVREGFYNEQFF. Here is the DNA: TGTGCCAGCAGAGTTAGGGAGGGATTTTACAATGAGCAGTTCTTC.